The 5 T cell receptor beta chains below all came from one sample that was sequenced in a study of T-cell reconstitution after alpha-beta-depleted transplantation in children. TCRbeta library preparation incorporated unique molecular identifiers. TCRdb reprocessed the PCR reads with MiXCR, giving one entry per CDR3 protein. The top ten hold approximately 5% of the sample, which has about 830,000 distinct CDR3 sequences, roughly 15% seen once. Sequences were derived from PBMCs, mostly from graft donor cells, sampled 360 days after TCRalphabeta/CD19-depleted stem cell transplant. The origin of the receptors is a male patient younger than 18 who had a stem cell transplant for acute lymphoblastic leukemia, so the T cells may come from the graft donor.

This clonotype has just a few counts. The J gene is TRBJ1-5, the V gene TRBV25-1; D gene ambiguous. Trimming pared 7 bases from V and 6 bases from J, leaving 10 bases between. The CDR3 runs to 12 residues. The V gene's germline CDR1 is MGHDK and CDR2 SYGVNS. The CDR3: CASKGDFQPQHF. In DNA form, the CDR3 reads TGTGCCAGCAAAGGTGACTTTCAGCCCCAGCATTTT.

The chain joins TRBV29-1 to TRBJ2-1; the D is unclear. This CDR3 region has 13 residues. V gave up 0 bases and J gave up 0 bases, with 3 bases separating them. Germline V gene lookup returns CDR1 SQVTM and CDR2 ANQGSEA. The CDR3, as DNA: TGCAGCGTTGAAGACAGCTCCTACAATGAGCAGTTCTTC. Amino acids: CSVEDSSYNEQFF.

V usage is TRBV5-1 and J usage is TRBJ2-1; TRBD1 agrees at 7 bases. From germline, CDR1 is SGHRS and CDR2 YFSETQ. The CDR3 is made up of 15 amino acids. Losses at the gene ends were 3 bases for V and 9 bases for J; bases not matched to a gene: 12. CDR3 nucleotide sequence: TGCGCCAGCAGCTACAGGGGTGGGGGAACTATTGAGCAGTTCTTC. It is translated as CASSYRGGGTIEQFF.

The V call is TRBV30, the J call TRBJ1-1; TRBD1 is a possible D gene (6 bases). Trimming left V 2 bases short and J 9 bases short, with 13 bases between. From germline, CDR1 is GTSNPN and CDR2 SVGIG (reference sequence). The CDR3 sequence is 12 residues long. The CDR3 reads CAWSTQGLKAFF. The DNA of the CDR3 is TGTGCCTGGAGTACCCAGGGGCTGAAAGCTTTCTTT. The variable domain in full, completed from reference TRBV30 and TRBJ1-1, reads SQTIHQWPATLVQPVGSPLSLECTVEGTSNPNLYWYRQAAGRGLQLLFYSVGIGQISSEVPQNLSASRPQDRQFILSSKKLLLSDSGFYLCAWSTQGLKAFFGQGTRLTVV.

CDR3 DNA sequence: TGTGCCAGCAGCCAACGGACCGAACTAGCCAAAAACATTCAGTACTTC. Its translation is CASSQRTELAKNIQYF. This chain uses TRBV7-9 with TRBJ2-4; D gene uncertain. CDR1 SEHNR and CDR2 FQNEAQ come from the germline V gene (reference sequence). Trimming removed 5 bases at V and 0 bases at J, with 14 bases between. CDR3 size: 16 residues.